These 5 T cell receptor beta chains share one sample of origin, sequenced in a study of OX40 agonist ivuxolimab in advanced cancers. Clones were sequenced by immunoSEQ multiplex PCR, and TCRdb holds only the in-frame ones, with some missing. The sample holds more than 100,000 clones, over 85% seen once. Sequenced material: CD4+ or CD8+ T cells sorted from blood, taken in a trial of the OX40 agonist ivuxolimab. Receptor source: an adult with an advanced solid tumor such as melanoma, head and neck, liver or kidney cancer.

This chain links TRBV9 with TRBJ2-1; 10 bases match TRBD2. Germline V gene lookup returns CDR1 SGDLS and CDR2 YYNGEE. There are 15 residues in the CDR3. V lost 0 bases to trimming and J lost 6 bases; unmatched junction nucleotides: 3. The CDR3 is CASSVGPSGSNEQFF. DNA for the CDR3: TGTGCCAGCAGCGTAGGCCCTAGCGGGAGCAATGAGCAGTTCTTC. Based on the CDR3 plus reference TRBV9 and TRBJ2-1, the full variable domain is DSGVTQTPKHLITATGQRVTLRCSPRSGDLSVYWYQQSLDQGLQFLIQYYNGEERAKGNILERFSAQQFPDLHSELNLSSLELGDSALYFCASSVGPSGSNEQFFGPGTRLTVL.

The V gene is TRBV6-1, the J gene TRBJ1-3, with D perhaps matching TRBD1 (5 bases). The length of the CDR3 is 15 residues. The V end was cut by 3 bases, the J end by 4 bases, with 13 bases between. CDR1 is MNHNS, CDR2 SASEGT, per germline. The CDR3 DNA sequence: TGTGCCAGCAGTGAGCCCGGGACGGCAGGAAACACCATATATTTT. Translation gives CASSEPGTAGNTIYF.

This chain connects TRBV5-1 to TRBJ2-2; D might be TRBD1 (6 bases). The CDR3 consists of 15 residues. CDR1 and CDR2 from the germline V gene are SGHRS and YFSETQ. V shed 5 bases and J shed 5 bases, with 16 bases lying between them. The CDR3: CASSYSVTGTGELFF. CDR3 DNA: TGCGCCAGCAGTTACAGCGTAACAGGGACCGGGGAGCTGTTTTTT.

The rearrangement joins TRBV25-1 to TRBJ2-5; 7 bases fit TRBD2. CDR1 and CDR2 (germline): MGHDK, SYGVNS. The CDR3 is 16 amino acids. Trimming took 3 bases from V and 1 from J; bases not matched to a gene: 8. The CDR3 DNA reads TGTGCCAGCAGTGATACGGCTAGCGGAGTCCAAGAGACCCAGTACTTC. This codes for CASSDTASGVQETQYF.

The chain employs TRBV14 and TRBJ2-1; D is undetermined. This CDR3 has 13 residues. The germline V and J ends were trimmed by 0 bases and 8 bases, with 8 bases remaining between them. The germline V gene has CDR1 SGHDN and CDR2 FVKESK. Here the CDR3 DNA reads TGTGCCAGCAGCCAAGATCCTCACCATGAGCAGTTCTTC. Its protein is CASSQDPHHEQFF.